The sequence of this T cell receptor beta chain was determined in a study of shared clonotypes between healthy human individuals. Sorted-subset replicate PCRs used about 200 ng of genomic DNA. This amount corresponded to 25,000 to 30,000 T cell genomes. Here immunoSEQ multiplex PCR was the method, and the copy in TCRdb shows in-frame clones only, minus some. The data contain roughly 2.2 million clones, over 90% of them singletons. CDR1 and CDR2 from the germline V gene are SGHDT and YYEEEE. V dropped 3 bases and J dropped 6; count of bases not matched to a gene: 9. This CDR3 comprises 15 residues. Input material: naive CD4+ T cells from PBMCs. The subset denotes: CD45RA+ positively selected. The origin of this receptor is a man aged 18 to 29 in good health. Some clones in this sample may be carry-over from other donors' samples. This sequence joins TRBV5-6 and TRBJ2-1; 7 positions match TRBD1. DNA of the CDR3: TGTGCCAGCAGCTCCTATCACAGGGGATTCAATGAGCAGTTCTTC. Translated: CASSSYHRGFNEQFF.